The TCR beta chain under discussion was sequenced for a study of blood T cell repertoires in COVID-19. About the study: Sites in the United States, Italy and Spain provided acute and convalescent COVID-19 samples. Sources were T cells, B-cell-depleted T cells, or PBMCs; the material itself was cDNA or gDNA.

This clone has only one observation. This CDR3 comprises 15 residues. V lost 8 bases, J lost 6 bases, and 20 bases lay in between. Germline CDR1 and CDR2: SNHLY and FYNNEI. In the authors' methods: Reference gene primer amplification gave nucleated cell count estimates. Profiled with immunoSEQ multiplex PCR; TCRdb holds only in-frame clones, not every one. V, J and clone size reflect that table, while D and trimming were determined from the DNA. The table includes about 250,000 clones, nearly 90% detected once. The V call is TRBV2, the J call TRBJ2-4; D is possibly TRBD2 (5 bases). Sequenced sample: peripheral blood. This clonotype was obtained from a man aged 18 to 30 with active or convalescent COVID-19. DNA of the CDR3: TGTGCCAGCTTCCGGGGTCCAGAGGAAACAAACATTCAGTACTTC. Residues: CASFRGPEETNIQYF.